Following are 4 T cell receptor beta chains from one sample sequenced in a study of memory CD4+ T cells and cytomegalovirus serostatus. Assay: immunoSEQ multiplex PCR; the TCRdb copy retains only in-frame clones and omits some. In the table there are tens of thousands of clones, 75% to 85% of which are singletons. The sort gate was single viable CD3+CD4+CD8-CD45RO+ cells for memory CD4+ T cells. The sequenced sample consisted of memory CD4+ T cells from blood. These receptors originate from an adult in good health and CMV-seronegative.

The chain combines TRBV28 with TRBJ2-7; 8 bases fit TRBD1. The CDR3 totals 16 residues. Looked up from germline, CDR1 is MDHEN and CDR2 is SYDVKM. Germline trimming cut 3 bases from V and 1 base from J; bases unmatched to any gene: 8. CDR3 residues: CASSLPGGPPSYEQYF. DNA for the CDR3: TGTGCCAGCAGTTTGCCAGGGGGCCCTCCTTCCTACGAGCAGTACTTC.

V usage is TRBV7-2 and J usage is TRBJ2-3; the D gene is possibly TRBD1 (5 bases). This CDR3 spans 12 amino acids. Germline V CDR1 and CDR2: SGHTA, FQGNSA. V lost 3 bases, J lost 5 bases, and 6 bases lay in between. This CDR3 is CASSFRGDTQYF. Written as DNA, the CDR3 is TGTGCCAGCAGCTTTAGGGGAGATACGCAGTATTTT.

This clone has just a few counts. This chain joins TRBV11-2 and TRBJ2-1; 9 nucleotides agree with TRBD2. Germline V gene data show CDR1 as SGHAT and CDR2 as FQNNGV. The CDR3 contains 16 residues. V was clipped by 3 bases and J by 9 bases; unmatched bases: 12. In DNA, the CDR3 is TGTGCCAGCAGCTTTGTTGCGGGAGGGGGTACGGGTGAGCAGTTCTTC. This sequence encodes CASSFVAGGGTGEQFF.

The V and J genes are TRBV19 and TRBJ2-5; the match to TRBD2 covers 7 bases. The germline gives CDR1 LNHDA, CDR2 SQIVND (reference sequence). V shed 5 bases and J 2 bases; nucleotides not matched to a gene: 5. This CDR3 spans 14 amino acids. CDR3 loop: CASSSSGLQETQYF. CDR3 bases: TGTGCCAGTAGTTCTAGCGGCCTACAAGAGACCCAGTACTTC.